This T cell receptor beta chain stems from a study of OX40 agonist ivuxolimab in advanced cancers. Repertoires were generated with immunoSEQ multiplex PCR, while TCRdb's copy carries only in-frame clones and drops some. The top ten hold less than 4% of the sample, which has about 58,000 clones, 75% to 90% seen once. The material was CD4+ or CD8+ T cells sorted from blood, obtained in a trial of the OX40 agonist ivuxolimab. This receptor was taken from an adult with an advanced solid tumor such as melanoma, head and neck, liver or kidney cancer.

The CDR3 loop is CASRDLTGTRLKKLFF. CDR3 in DNA: TGTGCCAGCAGAGACCTCACCGGGACAAGACTAAAAAAACTGTTTTTT. The chain combines TRBV2 with TRBJ1-4, with TRBD1 as a possible D gene (6 bases). The V gene lost 6 bases and the J gene lost 9 bases, with 23 bases spanning the gap. The CDR3 runs to 16 residues. Looked up from germline, CDR1 is SNHLY and CDR2 is FYNNEI.